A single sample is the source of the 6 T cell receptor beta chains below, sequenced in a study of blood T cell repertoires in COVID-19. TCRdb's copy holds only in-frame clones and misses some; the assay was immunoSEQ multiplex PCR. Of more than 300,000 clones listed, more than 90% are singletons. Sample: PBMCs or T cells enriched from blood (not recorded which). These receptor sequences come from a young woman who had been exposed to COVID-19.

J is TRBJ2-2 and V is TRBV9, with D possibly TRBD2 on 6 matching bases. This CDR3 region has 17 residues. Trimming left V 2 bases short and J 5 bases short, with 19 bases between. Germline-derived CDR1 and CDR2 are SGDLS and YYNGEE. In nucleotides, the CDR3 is TGTGCCAGCAGCGTCTTCGGTAGGGTAGGAGGGACCGGGGAGCTGTTTTTT. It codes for CASSVFGRVGGTGELFF. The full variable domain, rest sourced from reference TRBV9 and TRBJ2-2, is DSGVTQTPKHLITATGQRVTLRCSPRSGDLSVYWYQQSLDQGLQFLIQYYNGEERAKGNILERFSAQQFPDLHSELNLSSLELGDSALYFCASSVFGRVGGTGELFFGEGSRLTVL.

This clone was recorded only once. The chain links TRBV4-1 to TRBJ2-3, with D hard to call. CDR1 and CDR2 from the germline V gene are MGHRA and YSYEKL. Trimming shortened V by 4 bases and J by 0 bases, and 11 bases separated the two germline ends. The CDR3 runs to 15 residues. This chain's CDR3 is CASSPKHSSTDTQYF. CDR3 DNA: TGCGCCAGCAGCCCGAAACATTCTAGCACAGATACGCAGTATTTT.

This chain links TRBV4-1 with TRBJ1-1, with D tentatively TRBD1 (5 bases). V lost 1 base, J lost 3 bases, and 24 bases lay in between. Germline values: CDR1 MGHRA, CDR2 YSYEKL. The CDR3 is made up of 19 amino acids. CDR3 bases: TGCGCCAGCAGCCAAGGCATCCCGGGGGGTTCGTTCGACCACACTGAAGCTTTCTTT. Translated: CASSQGIPGGSFDHTEAFF.

The DNA of the CDR3 is TGTGCCAGCAGCACACCGAAGGGAGCCGGGGAGCTGTTTTTT. Amino acid sequence: CASSTPKGAGELFF. The chain has TRBV5-6 and TRBJ2-2, with TRBD2 as a possible D gene (5 bases). CDR1 is SGHDT, CDR2 YYEEEE, per germline. The ends were cut back, 4 bases at V and 6 bases at J, with 13 bases in the middle. This CDR3 spans 14 amino acids.

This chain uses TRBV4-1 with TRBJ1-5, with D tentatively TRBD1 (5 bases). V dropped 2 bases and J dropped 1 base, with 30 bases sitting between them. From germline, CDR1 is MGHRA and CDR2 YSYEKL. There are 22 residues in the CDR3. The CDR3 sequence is CASSQSDLRDSIIPRSNQPQHF. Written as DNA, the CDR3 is TGCGCCAGCAGCCAAAGTGATTTACGGGACTCCATAATACCCAGGAGCAATCAGCCCCAGCATTTT.

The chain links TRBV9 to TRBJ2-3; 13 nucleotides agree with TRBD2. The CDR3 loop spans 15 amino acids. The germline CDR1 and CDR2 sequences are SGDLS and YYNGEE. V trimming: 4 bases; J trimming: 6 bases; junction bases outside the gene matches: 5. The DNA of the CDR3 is TGTGCCAGCAGCCTGACTAGCGGGGGGCTTGATACGCAGTATTTT. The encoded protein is CASSLTSGGLDTQYF.